What follows describes a single T cell receptor beta chain. The sample belongs to a study of OX40 agonist ivuxolimab in advanced cancers. Trimming took 0 bases from V and 2 from J; bases not matched to a gene: 9. Germline V gene sequence: CDR1 KGHSH, CDR2 LQKENI. The CDR3 contains 17 residues. TCRdb's copy holds only in-frame clones and misses some; the assay was immunoSEQ multiplex PCR. The table lists tens of thousands of clones, around 86% of them singletons. This TCR came from an adult with an advanced solid tumor such as melanoma, head and neck, liver or kidney cancer. Specimen: CD4+ or CD8+ T cells sorted from blood, collected in a trial of the OX40 agonist ivuxolimab. The chain employs TRBV18 and TRBJ2-5; 7 bases are a match to TRBD1. This chain's CDR3 is CASSPPSHPGQQETQYF. Written as DNA, the CDR3 is TGTGCCAGCTCACCACCGTCTCATCCGGGACAGCAAGAGACCCAGTACTTC.